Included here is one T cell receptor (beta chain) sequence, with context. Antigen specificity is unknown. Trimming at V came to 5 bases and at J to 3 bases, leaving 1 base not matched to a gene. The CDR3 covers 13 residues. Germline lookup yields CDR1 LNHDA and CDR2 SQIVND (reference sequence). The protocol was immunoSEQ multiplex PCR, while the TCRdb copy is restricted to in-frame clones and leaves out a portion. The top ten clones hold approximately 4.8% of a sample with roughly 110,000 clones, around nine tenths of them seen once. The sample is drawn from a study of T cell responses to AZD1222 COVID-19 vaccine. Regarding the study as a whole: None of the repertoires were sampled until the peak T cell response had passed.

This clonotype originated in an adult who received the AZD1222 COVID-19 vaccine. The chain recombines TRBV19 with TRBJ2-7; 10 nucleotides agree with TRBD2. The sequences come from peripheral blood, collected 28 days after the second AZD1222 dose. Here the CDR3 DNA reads TGTGCCAGTAGTGGGACTAGCGACTACGAGCAGTACTTC. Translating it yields CASSGTSDYEQYF.